In this sample, the clone carrying this T cell receptor beta chain turned up a few times. Its antigen is as yet unknown. The sample comes from a study of cytomegalovirus exposure and HLA in healthy donors. Study as a whole: Within an early data release were about 85 million unique TCRs drawn from HLA-typed donors. Overall study findings and caveats: Under in vitro conditions, three CMV-associated chains were confirmed as specific for CMV antigens. It was assumed in the presence/absence analyses that sequencing depth was roughly uniform across donors.

Germline V gene sequence: CDR1 MNHEY, CDR2 SVGAGI. The CDR3 has 14 residues. The ends were cut back, 4 bases at V and 4 bases at J, with 14 bases in the middle. In nominal health when sampled, donors likely had unrecorded immune exposures nonetheless. PCR amplification relied on 60 Vbeta primers (plus 13 Jbeta primers). Sequencing was performed with immunoSEQ multiplex PCR; in TCRdb, only in-frame clones are kept and a portion is missing. The sample has about 180,000 clones; under 80% are singletons. This receptor was identified in a woman in her thirties in good health and CMV-seropositive. The chain carries TRBV6-5 and TRBJ2-7; D call uncertain. Specimen: PBMCs. CDR3 loop: CASSWWQLDYEQYF. The DNA for the CDR3 is TGTGCCAGCAGTTGGTGGCAGCTAGATTACGAGCAGTACTTC.